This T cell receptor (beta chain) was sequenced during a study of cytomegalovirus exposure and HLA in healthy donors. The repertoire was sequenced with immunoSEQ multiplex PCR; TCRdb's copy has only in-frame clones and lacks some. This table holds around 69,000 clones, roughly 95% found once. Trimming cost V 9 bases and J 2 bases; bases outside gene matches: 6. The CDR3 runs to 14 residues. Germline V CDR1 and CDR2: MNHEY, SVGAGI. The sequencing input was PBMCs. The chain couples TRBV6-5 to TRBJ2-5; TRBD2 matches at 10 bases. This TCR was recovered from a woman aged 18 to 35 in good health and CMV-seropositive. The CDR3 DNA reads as TGTGCCAGTGGACTAGCGGAAACTCAAGAGACCCAGTACTTC. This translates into CASGLAETQETQYF.